The rows below give T cell receptor beta chains drawn from one sample of a study of T-cell reconstitution after alpha-beta-depleted transplantation in children. TCRdb redid the calling of the PCR reads with MiXCR, one entry per CDR3 protein. In the table there are 98,000 or so distinct CDR3 sequences, 6.4% of which are singletons. The sequences come from PBMCs, mostly from graft donor cells, collected 360 days after TCRalphabeta/CD19-depleted stem cell transplant. The receptor source for this set is a male patient between 2 and 9 years old who had a stem cell transplant for acute lymphoblastic leukemia, so the T cells may come from the graft donor. Both conserved end residues are part of each CDR3. The D gene is left open where the match is weak. A row's size may be missing; if present it is once, few, many or a size class.

cdr3_length	v_call	j_call	clone_size	d_call	cdr3_aa	cdr3_nt
14	TRBV15	TRBJ2-5	.	.	CATSTRTPVETQYF	TGTGCCACCAGCACCCGGACGCCTGTGGAGACCCAGTACTTC
16	TRBV7-9	TRBJ2-7	.	TRBD1	CASSPRGTGSVDEQYF	TGTGCCAGCAGCCCTAGAGGGACAGGGTCGGTTGACGAGCAGTACTTC
17	TRBV7-9	TRBJ2-3	.	.	CASSSSSRAPDPHTQYF	TGTGCCAGCAGCTCCAGCAGCAGGGCCCCCGACCCCCATACGCAGTATTTT
13	TRBV2	TRBJ2-7	few	.	CASSDATPYEQYF	TGTGCCAGCAGTGATGCGACCCCCTACGAGCAGTACTTC
13	TRBV6-1	TRBJ2-5	many	.	CASGGQAQETQYF	TGTGCCAGCGGCGGTCAGGCACAAGAGACCCAGTACTTC
13	TRBV20-1	TRBJ2-7	many	TRBD1	CSARGQGAYEQYF	TGCAGTGCTAGAGGCCAGGGGGCGTACGAGCAGTACTTC
17	TRBV3-1	TRBJ2-4	few	.	CASSPSLSLGAKNIQYF	TGTGCCAGCAGCCCGTCCCTCTCTTTAGGAGCCAAAAACATTCAGTACTTC
18	TRBV7-8	TRBJ2-3	many	.	CASSHNRRVIPGTDTQYF	TGTGCCAGCAGCCACAATCGTAGGGTGATCCCTGGCACAGATACGCAGTATTTT
11	TRBV27	TRBJ2-2	many	.	CASLRAGELFF	TGTGCCAGCCTTAGGGCCGGGGAGCTGTTTTTT
13	TRBV12-3/TRBV12-4	TRBJ2-7	many	TRBD2	CASSRGGGDEQYF	TGTGCCAGCAGTCGGGGCGGGGGGGACGAGCAGTACTTC
12	TRBV6-5	TRBJ2-1	.	.	CASSWTAGEQFF	TGTGCCAGCAGTTGGACGGCGGGTGAGCAGTTCTTC
12	TRBV15	TRBJ2-1	many	.	CATSRKDLGKFF	TGTGCCACCAGCAGAAAGGACCTGGGCAAGTTCTTC
17	TRBV15	TRBJ1-1	many	.	CATSSGGKRTLLVEAFF	TGTGCCACCAGCAGTGGGGGCAAAAGGACACTCCTCGTTGAAGCTTTCTTT
15	TRBV5-1	TRBJ2-7	many	TRBD1	CASSAWDRNSYEQYF	TGCGCCAGCAGCGCCTGGGACAGGAATTCCTACGAGCAGTACTTC
15	TRBV29-1	TRBJ2-1	.	TRBD2	CSVRGSLAVYNEQFF	TGCAGCGTGAGGGGGTCACTAGCGGTGTACAATGAGCAGTTCTTC
14	TRBV24-1	TRBJ2-1	few	.	CATSDPGLSHEQFF	TGTGCCACCAGTGACCCCGGGCTCAGCCATGAGCAGTTCTTC
15	TRBV4-3	TRBJ2-1	many	TRBD1	CASSQDGTGYNEQFF	TGCGCCAGCAGCCAAGATGGGACAGGGTACAATGAGCAGTTCTTC
18	TRBV9	TRBJ1-1	many	TRBD1	CASSVGGRTGGSGTEAFF	TGTGCCAGCAGCGTAGGTGGGAGGACAGGGGGAAGTGGCACTGAAGCTTTCTTT
18	TRBV7-2	TRBJ2-7	medium-sized	TRBD2	CASSFRGVADTPLYEQYF	TGTGCCAGCAGCTTCCGGGGGGTAGCGGACACGCCCCTCTACGAGCAGTACTTC
15	TRBV2	TRBJ1-1	.	.	CASSSGQYMNTEAFF	TGTGCCAGCAGTTCAGGACAGTACATGAACACTGAAGCTTTCTTT
13	TRBV4-2	TRBJ1-1	.	.	CASSQEIYTEAFF	TGTGCCAGCAGCCAAGAAATTTACACTGAAGCTTTCTTT
16	TRBV20-1	TRBJ1-2	.	.	CSVRGQGRRANYGYTF	TGCAGTGTCAGAGGGCAGGGGCGAAGGGCTAACTATGGCTACACCTTC
16	TRBV20-1	TRBJ2-5	.	TRBD1	CCARPLWTGHQETQYF	TGCTGTGCTAGACCACTCTGGACAGGCCACCAAGAGACCCAGTACTTC
16	TRBV7-8	TRBJ1-2	many	.	CASSLGPGQGRYGYTF	TGTGCCAGCAGCTTAGGGCCGGGGCAGGGGAGGTATGGCTACACCTTC
13	TRBV10-3	TRBJ2-7	.	TRBD1	CAISRDSSYEQYF	TGTGCCATCAGCCGGGACAGTTCCTACGAGCAGTACTTC
14	TRBV6-5	TRBJ1-6	many	TRBD1	CASKPDRENSPLHF	TGTGCCAGCAAGCCAGACAGGGAAAATTCACCCCTCCACTTT
13	TRBV11-3	TRBJ2-1	few	.	CASSLVRDNEQFF	TGTGCCAGCAGCTTAGTTAGGGACAATGAGCAGTTCTTC
15	TRBV27	TRBJ2-7	many	TRBD2	CASRSGSGSRYEQYF	TGTGCCAGCAGGAGCGGGAGTGGTTCTAGATACGAGCAGTACTTC
14	TRBV20-1	TRBJ1-5	many	.	CSARERRRNQPQHF	TGCAGTGCTAGGGAACGGCGTCGCAATCAGCCCCAGCATTTT
15	TRBV2	TRBJ2-2	many	.	CASSEALPGTGELFF	TGTGCCAGCAGTGAAGCGCTTCCAGGGACCGGGGAGCTGTTTTTT
15	TRBV5-1	TRBJ2-7	few	.	CASSLAPRQGTPQYF	TGCGCCAGCAGCTTGGCCCCTAGGCAGGGAACTCCGCAGTACTTC
12	TRBV13	TRBJ2-2	few	.	CASSLETGELFF	TGTGCCAGCAGCTTAGAGACGGGGGAGCTGTTTTTT
15	TRBV20-1	TRBJ2-4	.	.	CSASSLRLAKNIQYF	TGCAGTGCTAGCTCTCTACGTCTAGCCAAAAACATTCAGTACTTC
13	TRBV4-3	TRBJ1-2	few	TRBD1	CASSQGTGYGYTF	TGCGCCAGCAGCCAAGGGACAGGCTATGGCTACACCTTC
12	TRBV29-1	TRBJ2-4	many	.	CSVAVLGDIQYF	TGCAGCGTTGCCGTTTTGGGGGACATTCAGTACTTC
15	TRBV5-1	TRBJ2-7	many	.	CASSYWTGGSYEQYF	TGCGCCAGCAGCTATTGGACTGGGGGCTCCTACGAGCAGTACTTC
22	TRBV13	TRBJ2-5	.	TRBD2	CASSSFGARIRVAGGFEETQYF	TGTGCCAGCAGCTCTTTTGGGGCCCGGATCAGGGTAGCGGGGGGTTTTGAAGAGACCCAGTACTTC
14	TRBV7-8	TRBJ2-2	many	.	CASSLSGVAGELFF	TGTGCCAGCAGCTTATCAGGGGTCGCCGGGGAGCTGTTTTTT
12	TRBV9	TRBJ1-2	.	.	CASSAGQSGYTF	TGTGCCAGCAGCGCAGGACAGTCCGGCTACACCTTC
15	TRBV4-1	TRBJ2-6	few	TRBD1	CASSQLTGKVYVLTF	TGCGCCAGCAGCCAACTGACAGGGAAAGTTTACGTCCTGACTTTC
15	TRBV4-3	TRBJ1-6	.	TRBD1	CASSQDSRGGSPLHF	TGCGCCAGCAGCCAAGATAGCAGGGGGGGTTCACCCCTCCACTTT
14	TRBV4-1	TRBJ1-5	few	.	CASSQGPSYQPQHF	TGCGCCAGCAGCCAAGGTCCCTCTTATCAGCCCCAGCATTTT
13	TRBV29-1	TRBJ2-2	few	TRBD1	CSVGTGSAGELFF	TGCAGCGTTGGGACAGGGTCGGCCGGGGAGCTGTTTTTT
13	TRBV6-2/TRBV6-3	TRBJ1-5	.	.	CASSLVRRDTQHF	TGTGCCAGCAGTTTGGTCAGGCGGGATACCCAGCATTTT
12	TRBV25-1	TRBJ1-2	few	.	CASRRTGQGYTF	TGTGCCAGCAGGAGAACAGGGCAGGGCTACACCTTC
13	TRBV27	TRBJ2-7	many	.	CASSLGQPYEQYF	TGTGCCAGCAGTCTCGGACAGCCCTACGAGCAGTACTTC
20	TRBV4-1	TRBJ2-1	.	TRBD2	CASSQAPGTSGRAWYNEQFF	TGCGCCAGCAGCCAAGCCCCCGGGACTAGCGGGAGGGCCTGGTACAATGAGCAGTTCTTC
14	TRBV30	TRBJ2-2	.	.	CAWYDRRNTGELFF	TGTGCCTGGTATGACAGGAGGAACACCGGGGAGCTGTTTTTT
12	TRBV7-6	TRBJ1-1	many	.	CASSTGGEKAFF	TGTGCCAGCAGCACTGGGGGGGAAAAAGCTTTCTTT
13	TRBV13	TRBJ1-1	many	.	CASSPGGPTEAFF	TGTGCCAGCAGCCCAGGAGGTCCCACTGAAGCTTTCTTT
15	TRBV7-9	TRBJ2-6	many	.	CASSSLNPGANVLTF	TGTGCCAGCAGCTCCTTGAACCCTGGGGCCAACGTCCTGACTTTC
17	TRBV7-8	TRBJ2-1	many	TRBD2	CASSYRLMGLASNEQFF	TGTGCCAGCAGCTACCGGCTAATGGGACTAGCGTCAAATGAGCAGTTCTTC